This TCR beta chain appears in the sequencing data of a study of T cells in Graves' hyperthyroidism and ophthalmopathy. Amplified TCR beta CDR3 regions derived from RNA transcripts. HTBI primers were employed in a first-round RT-PCR of the TCR CDR3. From the multiplex PCR reads, TCRdb called clonotypes with MiXCR, one entry per CDR3 protein. The sample yields over 700,000 distinct CDR3 sequences, 35% seen once. Source material for PBMCs was 10 ml fresh peripheral blood. The sequenced sample was blood. The sequence was obtained from a woman aged 40 to 50 with Graves' hyperthyroidism.

The CDR3 spells CASSRDALGNQPQHF. The CDR3 region has the DNA TGTGCCAGCAGTCGGGACGCCTTGGGCAATCAGCCCCAGCATTTT. This sequence joins TRBV12-3 or TRBV12-4 and TRBJ1-5, with D tentatively TRBD1 (5 bases). The CDR3 is 15 amino acids. The V gene lost 5 bases and the J gene lost 2 bases, with 13 bases spanning the gap.